This entry features one T cell receptor beta chain sequence. Antigen: not known. PCR primers comprised 60 Vbeta and 13 Jbeta primers. Clones were sequenced by immunoSEQ multiplex PCR, and TCRdb holds only the in-frame ones, with some missing. The data contain 110,000 to 150,000 clones, roughly 80% of them singletons. This sample is drawn from a study of cytomegalovirus exposure and HLA in healthy donors. Study observations and caveats: Later work found most CMV-associated TCR beta chains apparently HLA-restricted. A later analysis showed HLA-associated TCR beta chains outstripping equally common others in clonal expansion.

V was trimmed by 2 bases and J by 6 bases, leaving 7 bases between them. Germline loops: CDR1 SGHDN, CDR2 FVKESK. This CDR3 contains 13 residues. The sample taken for sequencing was PBMCs. This rearrangement joins TRBV14 to TRBJ2-2; tentatively, D is TRBD1 (5 bases). The sequence came from a man in his forties in good health and CMV-seronegative. The CDR3 region is CASSQQGSGELFF. The DNA for the CDR3 is TGTGCCAGCAGCCAACAGGGCTCCGGGGAGCTGTTTTTT.